This is a list of T cell receptor beta chains from one sample in a study of monozygotic twins with inflammatory bowel disease. One entry per CDR3 protein, without DNA, is what TCRdb gives after re-calling the 5' RACE reads. With over 130,000 distinct CDR3 sequences in the sample, the ten largest clones hold 2% to 3%. The sample was blood. The receptors stem from a human donor with ulcerative colitis or Crohn's disease, or a healthy co-twin of an affected twin (not recorded which). The CDR3 runs from the conserved cysteine through the conserved F or W.

TRBV20-1,TRBJ2-3,CSASLMGLHTDTQYF
TRBV5-1,TRBJ2-1,CASSYGTGKGNEQFF
TRBV7-2,TRBJ2-3,CASSLGVGGGQLF
TRBV11-3,TRBJ2-5,CASSSGTSEETQYF
TRBV11-2,TRBJ2-6,CASSSISGANVLTF
TRBV20-1,TRBJ2-1,CSAKRDTSSYNEQFF
TRBV18,TRBJ2-3,CASSPPNGGTDTQYF
TRBV19,TRBJ1-6,CASSIDTRYNSPLHF
TRBV9,TRBJ2-3,CASSVPAPPAPSTDTQYF
TRBV4-1,TRBJ2-3,CASSQPRLAQYF
TRBV15,TRBJ2-1,CATSRGRSGTGGLYEQFF
TRBV20-1,TRBJ2-1,CSPRGQNLYNEQFF
TRBV5-1,TRBJ2-5,CASRFSGTEETQYF
TRBV5-1,TRBJ2-1,CASSEQGGQFNEQFF
TRBV5-1,TRBJ2-7,CASSLRDRGYEQYF
TRBV15,TRBJ1-5,CATSRDLSNQPQHF
TRBV29-1,TRBJ1-1,CSGTEEMNTEAFF